This TCR beta chain appears in the sequencing data of a study of OX40 agonist ivuxolimab in advanced cancers. Study in general: With a range of about 23 to 85, age averaged approximately 55 years, and 70% to 85% were male. Broader study findings: Partial responders at 0.1-3.0 mg/kg had among the lowest clonal expansion.

To note about this clone: Its matching antigen is unknown.

Sequencing was performed with immunoSEQ multiplex PCR; in TCRdb, only in-frame clones are kept and a portion is missing. The table records approximately 90,000 clones, 85% to 90% of them present only once. The CDR3 has 14 residues. The germline gives CDR1 SEHNR, CDR2 FQNEAQ (reference sequence). V gave up 2 bases and J gave up 7 bases; unmatched junction bases: 7. This chain uses TRBV7-9 with TRBJ2-7, with 8 bases lining up with TRBD2. Source: CD4+ or CD8+ T cells sorted from blood, taken in a trial of the OX40 agonist ivuxolimab. This receptor was obtained from an adult with an advanced solid tumor such as melanoma, head and neck, liver or kidney cancer. CDR3 DNA: TGTGCCAGCAGCTTACTAGCGGGCCTTGGAGAGCAGTACTTC. Protein: CASSLLAGLGEQYF.